This is a list of T cell receptor beta chains from one sample in a study of shared clonotypes between healthy human individuals. Repertoires were generated with immunoSEQ multiplex PCR, while TCRdb's copy carries only in-frame clones and drops some. The sample holds around 1,900,000 clones, 93% seen once. Sequencing was performed on naive CD8+ T cells from PBMCs. The receptors stem from a man younger than 35 in good health. Some clones in this sample may be carry-over from other donors' samples. Both conserved end residues are part of each CDR3. The order of the fields is J gene, D gene, V gene, clone size, CDR3 protein, CDR3 DNA. The D gene is left open where the match is weak. Some rows mark clone size as missing; the rest say once, few, many or name a class of expanded clone.

j_gene: TRBJ2-7
d_gene: -
v_gene: TRBV7-2
abundance: -
CDR3aa: CASSSTGGWMTHEQYF
CDR3nt: TGTGCCAGCAGCTCCACGGGGGGCTGGATGACCCACGAGCAGTACTTC

j_gene: TRBJ2-7
d_gene: -
v_gene: TRBV7-9
abundance: -
CDR3aa: CASSLSSGTGSYEQYF
CDR3nt: TGTGCCAGCAGCTTAAGTAGCGGGACAGGCTCCTACGAGCAGTACTTC

j_gene: TRBJ1-5
d_gene: -
v_gene: TRBV19
abundance: -
CDR3aa: CASSIGEGNQPQHF
CDR3nt: TGTGCCAGTAGTATAGGTGAGGGGAATCAGCCCCAGCATTTT

j_gene: TRBJ2-4
d_gene: -
v_gene: TRBV19
abundance: once
CDR3aa: CASSTLTPRDLEVRNIQYF
CDR3nt: TGTGCCAGTAGTACTCTAACCCCACGGGACCTCGAAGTCCGGAACATTCAGTACTTC

j_gene: TRBJ2-2
d_gene: -
v_gene: TRBV14
abundance: few
CDR3aa: CASSPSPATGELFF
CDR3nt: TGTGCCAGCAGCCCCTCACCGGCCACCGGGGAGCTGTTTTTT

j_gene: TRBJ1-2
d_gene: -
v_gene: TRBV6-1
abundance: -
CDR3aa: CASSQRGFYGYTF
CDR3nt: TGTGCCAGCAGTCAACGGGGATTCTATGGCTACACCTTC

j_gene: TRBJ2-7
d_gene: TRBD2
v_gene: TRBV30
abundance: -
CDR3aa: CAWSVPGGPLIYEQYF
CDR3nt: TGTGCCTGGAGTGTACCGGGAGGGCCCCTGATCTACGAGCAGTACTTC

j_gene: TRBJ1-2
d_gene: TRBD1
v_gene: TRBV6-5
abundance: few
CDR3aa: CASWDRDGYTF
CDR3nt: TGTGCCAGCTGGGACAGGGACGGCTACACCTTC

j_gene: TRBJ1-1
d_gene: TRBD1
v_gene: TRBV19
abundance: -
CDR3aa: CASKDAVGGAPRNTEAFF
CDR3nt: TGTGCCAGTAAAGATGCGGTAGGGGGCGCCCCAAGGAACACTGAAGCTTTCTTT

j_gene: TRBJ2-1
d_gene: TRBD2
v_gene: TRBV6-5
abundance: -
CDR3aa: CASGSGRGEQFF
CDR3nt: TGTGCCAGCGGGAGCGGGAGAGGTGAGCAGTTCTTC

j_gene: TRBJ1-2
d_gene: TRBD1
v_gene: TRBV5-3
abundance: -
CDR3aa: CARSSTGGARGYTF
CDR3nt: TGTGCCAGAAGCAGCACAGGGGGCGCGAGGGGCTACACCTTC

j_gene: TRBJ1-1
d_gene: -
v_gene: TRBV9
abundance: -
CDR3aa: CASSPTRANTEAFF
CDR3nt: TGTGCCAGCAGCCCAACCAGGGCGAACACTGAAGCTTTCTTT

j_gene: TRBJ2-3
d_gene: TRBD1
v_gene: TRBV9
abundance: -
CDR3aa: CASSVGQGVTDTQYF
CDR3nt: TGTGCCAGCAGCGTAGGACAGGGGGTCACAGATACGCAGTATTTT

j_gene: TRBJ2-7
d_gene: -
v_gene: TRBV27
abundance: -
CDR3aa: CASSFNPRDEQYF
CDR3nt: TGTGCCAGCAGTTTCAATCCGAGGGACGAGCAGTACTTC

j_gene: TRBJ1-4
d_gene: -
v_gene: TRBV27
abundance: -
CDR3aa: CASSLSWSNEKLFF
CDR3nt: TGTGCCAGCAGTTTATCGTGGTCTAATGAAAAACTGTTTTTT

j_gene: TRBJ2-1
d_gene: TRBD2
v_gene: TRBV11-2
abundance: -
CDR3aa: CASSLAGGLAGVRNEQFF
CDR3nt: TGTGCCAGCAGCTTAGCGGGGGGACTAGCGGGAGTCAGGAATGAGCAGTTCTTC

j_gene: TRBJ2-5
d_gene: -
v_gene: TRBV29-1
abundance: -
CDR3aa: CSVEGRRLATWDRETQYF
CDR3nt: TGCAGCGTTGAGGGTCGGCGGTTGGCAACGTGGGACCGGGAGACCCAGTACTTC

j_gene: TRBJ2-7
d_gene: TRBD2
v_gene: TRBV5-1
abundance: -
CDR3aa: CASSLRPSGSYEQYF
CDR3nt: TGCGCCAGCAGTCTGCGACCTAGCGGGAGTTACGAGCAGTACTTC

j_gene: TRBJ1-4
d_gene: -
v_gene: TRBV7-9
abundance: -
CDR3aa: CASSRPSGGEKLFF
CDR3nt: TGTGCCAGCAGCCGCCCCTCAGGCGGCGAAAAACTGTTTTTT

j_gene: TRBJ2-5
d_gene: -
v_gene: TRBV7-9
abundance: -
CDR3aa: CASSLPWEETQYF
CDR3nt: TGTGCCAGCAGCCTGCCTTGGGAAGAGACCCAGTACTTC

j_gene: TRBJ2-7
d_gene: TRBD2
v_gene: TRBV27
abundance: -
CDR3aa: CASSPPQREGAGEQYF
CDR3nt: TGTGCCAGCAGTCCCCCCCAGCGGGAGGGCGCGGGAGAGCAGTACTTC

j_gene: TRBJ2-3
d_gene: TRBD2
v_gene: TRBV9
abundance: -
CDR3aa: CASSVSSGSRTDTQYF
CDR3nt: TGTGCCAGCAGCGTCTCTAGCGGGAGCAGAACAGATACGCAGTATTTT

j_gene: TRBJ2-1
d_gene: TRBD1
v_gene: TRBV28
abundance: -
CDR3aa: CASSRRGQGYNEQFF
CDR3nt: TGTGCCAGCAGCCGAAGGGGACAGGGCTACAATGAGCAGTTCTTC

j_gene: TRBJ2-1
d_gene: TRBD2
v_gene: TRBV11-2
abundance: -
CDR3aa: CASSLNPGTSVNEQFF
CDR3nt: TGTGCCAGCAGCCTAAATCCGGGGACTAGCGTCAATGAGCAGTTCTTC

j_gene: TRBJ2-3
d_gene: -
v_gene: TRBV7-8
abundance: -
CDR3aa: CASSLVERGTDTQYF
CDR3nt: TGTGCCAGCAGCTTAGTGGAGCGGGGCACAGATACGCAGTATTTT

j_gene: TRBJ2-5
d_gene: -
v_gene: TRBV15
abundance: -
CDR3aa: CATSGTGFQETQYF
CDR3nt: TGTGCCACCAGCGGCACCGGATTCCAAGAGACCCAGTACTTC

j_gene: TRBJ2-7
d_gene: -
v_gene: TRBV9
abundance: -
CDR3aa: CASSPSGQNSYEQYF
CDR3nt: TGTGCCAGCAGCCCCAGTGGGCAGAACTCCTACGAGCAGTACTTC

j_gene: TRBJ2-7
d_gene: -
v_gene: TRBV10-3
abundance: -
CDR3aa: CAISEAGTGTYEQYF
CDR3nt: TGTGCCATCAGTGAGGCCGGCACGGGAACCTACGAGCAGTACTTC

j_gene: TRBJ2-1
d_gene: -
v_gene: TRBV7-9
abundance: few
CDR3aa: CASSPALSYNEQFF
CDR3nt: TGTGCCAGCAGCCCCGCTCTCTCCTACAATGAGCAGTTCTTC

j_gene: TRBJ2-5
d_gene: -
v_gene: TRBV4-1
abundance: -
CDR3aa: CASSQDRGVTGIQETQYF
CDR3nt: TGCGCCAGCAGCCAAGATCGCGGGGTGACAGGGATCCAAGAGACCCAGTACTTC

j_gene: TRBJ2-3
d_gene: -
v_gene: TRBV7-2
abundance: -
CDR3aa: CASRSRTGKSTDTQYF
CDR3nt: TGTGCCAGCAGATCCCGGACGGGGAAGTCCACAGATACGCAGTATTTT

j_gene: TRBJ2-7
d_gene: -
v_gene: TRBV29-1
abundance: -
CDR3aa: CSVEFSSPGYEQYF
CDR3nt: TGCAGCGTTGAGTTCTCTAGCCCAGGTTACGAGCAGTACTTC

j_gene: TRBJ2-7
d_gene: TRBD2
v_gene: TRBV7-9
abundance: -
CDR3aa: CASSLGTTSYEQYF
CDR3nt: TGTGCCAGCAGCCTCGGGACTACTTCCTACGAGCAGTACTTC

j_gene: TRBJ2-2
d_gene: -
v_gene: TRBV28
abundance: -
CDR3aa: CASGRHNTGELFF
CDR3nt: TGTGCCAGCGGCCGCCATAACACCGGGGAGCTGTTTTTT

j_gene: TRBJ2-5
d_gene: TRBD1
v_gene: TRBV28
abundance: -
CDR3aa: CASSSSGTGDRETQYF
CDR3nt: TGTGCCAGCAGTTCATCCGGGACAGGGGATCGGGAGACCCAGTACTTC

j_gene: TRBJ2-7
d_gene: TRBD2
v_gene: TRBV4-1
abundance: -
CDR3aa: CASSLNSAGNHEQYF
CDR3nt: TGCGCCAGCAGCCTCAACTCAGCGGGAAACCACGAGCAGTACTTC